This TCR beta chain appears in the sequencing data of a study of CD8+CD57+ T cells in acquired aplastic anemia. Study-level information: Isolated CD4+ and CD8+ cells, once sorted, yielded DNA averaging 3.2 ug. CD4+ cell libraries from healthy donors averaged about 10.8 million reads.

This CDR3 region has 14 residues. With V trimmed by 5 bases and J by 4 bases, 6 bases remained unmatched. CDR1 is LNHDA, CDR2 SQIVND, per germline (reference sequence). The template used for profiling TCR beta VDJ and CDR3 was genomic DNA. MiXCR, run by TCRdb on the reads, gives a single entry per CDR3 protein. The repertoire holds some 200,000 distinct CDR3 sequences, around 60% seen once, with about 29% in the top ten. Sequencing used sorted CD4+, CD8+, or CD8+CD57+ T cells (not recorded which) from PBMCs. The genes are TRBV19 and TRBJ1-1; 8 bases are shared with TRBD1. The receptor was isolated from a human donor in good health. The CDR3 spells CASSVFDRGTEAFF. In nucleotides, the CDR3 is TGTGCCAGTAGTGTTTTCGACAGGGGCACTGAAGCTTTCTTT.